This entry is about one TCR beta chain. This sample was taken from a study of blood T cell repertoires in COVID-19. Here immunoSEQ multiplex PCR was the method, and the copy in TCRdb shows in-frame clones only, minus some. This sample carries fewer than 40,000 clones, 80% of them seen once, and the ten largest clones take 38%. Germline CDR1 MNHEY, CDR2 SVGEGT. Trimming left V 2 bases short and J 3 bases short, with 11 bases between. The CDR3 extends over 15 amino acids. This sequence joins TRBV6-2 or TRBV6-3 and TRBJ1-5; D possibly corresponds to TRBD1 (6 bases). The sequenced material came from peripheral blood. This clonotype was obtained from a man older than 75 with active or convalescent COVID-19. The CDR3 here is CASSYPRDNNQPQHF. CDR3 in DNA: TGTGCCAGCAGTTACCCCAGGGACAACAATCAGCCCCAGCATTTT.